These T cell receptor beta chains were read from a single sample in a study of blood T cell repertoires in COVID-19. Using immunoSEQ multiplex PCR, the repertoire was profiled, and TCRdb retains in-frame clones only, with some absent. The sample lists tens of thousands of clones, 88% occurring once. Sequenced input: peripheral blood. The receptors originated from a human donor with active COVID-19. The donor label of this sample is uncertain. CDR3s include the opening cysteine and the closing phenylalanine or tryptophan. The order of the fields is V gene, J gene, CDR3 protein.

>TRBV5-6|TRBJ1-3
CASSPGQGWTSGNTIYF
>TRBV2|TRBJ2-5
CAINQFQQETQYF
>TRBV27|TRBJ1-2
CARLRRRIKSYTF
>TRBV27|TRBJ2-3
CASRDGGGDTQYF
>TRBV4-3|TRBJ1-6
CASSQELVAPTNSPLHF
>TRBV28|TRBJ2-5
CASSSRDIASQYF
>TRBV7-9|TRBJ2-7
CASSPRGGYYEQYF
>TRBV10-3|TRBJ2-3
CATSPSMATDTQYF
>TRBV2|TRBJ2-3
CASSGEQGGTQYF
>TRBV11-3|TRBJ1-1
CASSRGMRELNTEAFF
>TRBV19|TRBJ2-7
CASSMSSGSSYEQYF
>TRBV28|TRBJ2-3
CASSFWATDTQYF
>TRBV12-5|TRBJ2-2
CASGPAGNTGELFF
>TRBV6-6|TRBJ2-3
CASSRLAEGPEDTQYF
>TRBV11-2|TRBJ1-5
CASSLDREIQPQHF
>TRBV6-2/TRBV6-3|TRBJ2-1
CASSLAGGRYNEQFF
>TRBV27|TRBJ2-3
CASSDSGQGITDTQYF
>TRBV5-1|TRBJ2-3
CASSTVGTGSTDTQYF
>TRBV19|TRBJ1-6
CASSMTGGSYNSPLHF
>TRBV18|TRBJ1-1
CASSSQGTEAFF
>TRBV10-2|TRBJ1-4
CASSEAGGVNEKLFF
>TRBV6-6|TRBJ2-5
CASSYSGSSQETQYF
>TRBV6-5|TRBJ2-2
CASLLSRELFF
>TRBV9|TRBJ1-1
CASSVMDRGYTEAFF
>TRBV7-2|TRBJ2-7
CASSKQQGLGEQYF
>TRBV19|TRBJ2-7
CASSIDKAKPGQYF